This entry is about one T cell receptor beta chain. Its antigen is not identified. J gave up 2 bases and V 0 bases, and 2 bases lay outside the gene matches. The germline V gene encodes CDR1 SGHVS and CDR2 FQNEAQ. The CDR3 contains 15 residues. The sample originates from a study of cytomegalovirus exposure and HLA in healthy donors. Study-level findings and limits: It was in a later analysis that TCR association rates were seen to vary by HLA locus, highest for DRB1 and lowest for HLA-C.

Researchers ran the PCR with 60 Vbeta and 13 Jbeta primers. Using immunoSEQ multiplex PCR, the repertoire was profiled, and TCRdb retains in-frame clones only, with some absent. The sample yields some 210,000 clones, around 73% seen once. The V and J genes are TRBV7-8 and TRBJ1-2; 8 nucleotides line up with TRBD1. Sequenced: PBMCs. This TCR was recovered from a woman aged 25-40 years in good health and CMV-seropositive. The CDR3 is CASSLAGQGNYGYTF. The CDR3 DNA reads TGTGCCAGCAGCTTAGCCGGACAGGGCAACTATGGCTACACCTTC.